A single sample is the source of the 28 T cell receptor beta chains below, sequenced in a study of cytomegalovirus exposure and HLA in healthy donors (dated by TCRdb to 2016 to 2017). The library was generated by the immunoSEQ multiplex PCR assay. A mixture of 60 forward primers for TCR Vbeta segments and 13 reverse primers for TCR Jbeta segments was used in the multiplex PCR. What TCRdb holds here is the immuneACCESS table cut down to in-frame rearrangements. Part of the clones is not present; checked against another copy, under half of the missing clones reflect an unresolved V gene, and the others are unexplained. In this sample's table one finds some 39,000 clones. 3.2% of the sample belongs to the ten largest clones. Specimen: PBMCs. Every receptor here comes from a woman in her thirties in good health and CMV-seropositive.

The CDR3 is CASSLAGARNTEAFF. The CDR3 region has the DNA TGTGCCAGCAGCTTAGCGGGGGCTAGGAACACTGAAGCTTTCTTT. This chain connects TRBV7-8 to TRBJ1-1, with a tentative D call TRBD1 (6 bases). CDR1 and CDR2 (germline): SGHVS, FQNEAQ. The CDR3 has 15 residues. V was pared by 0 bases and J by 1 base, with 9 bases between. The full variable domain, with the rest looked up from reference TRBV7-8 and TRBJ1-1, is GAGVSQSPRYKVAKRGQDVALRCDPISGHVSLFWYQQALGQGPEFLTYFQNEAQLDKSGLPSDRFFAERPEGSVSTLKIQRTQQEDSAVYLCASSLAGARNTEAFFGQGTRLTVV.

V gene TRBV4-2 combines with J gene TRBJ2-3, with 14 bases aligning to TRBD2. Trimming removed 3 bases from V and 2 bases from J; junction bases left unmatched: 1. This CDR3 is built from 16 residues. Germline lookup yields CDR1 LGHNA and CDR2 YNFKEQ. CDR3 sequence reads: CASSQTSGGATDTQYF. In nucleotides, the CDR3 is TGTGCCAGCAGCCAGACTAGCGGGGGGGCCACAGATACGCAGTATTTT.

The V and J genes are TRBV4-1 and TRBJ1-2; 8 bases agree with TRBD1. The junction had 5 bases not matched to a gene; V was cut back by 1 base and J by 7 bases. The CDR3 extends over 14 amino acids. Looked up from germline, CDR1 is MGHRA and CDR2 is YSYEKL. The CDR3 DNA reads as TGCGCCAGCAGCCAAGCGACAGGGGATGGTGGCTACACCTTC. Amino acid sequence: CASSQATGDGGYTF.

The rearrangement uses TRBV5-1 and TRBJ1-3; D is possibly TRBD1 (5 bases). Between the trimmed V and J ends, which lost 1 base and 4 bases, there was a span of 15 bases. Per germline, CDR1 SGHRS and CDR2 YFSETQ. CDR3 length: 16 residues. The CDR3 DNA reads as TGCGCCAGCAGCTTGTTGGTGGACAAGCCCGGAAACACCATATATTTT. Translated: CASSLLVDKPGNTIYF.

V usage is TRBV27 and J usage is TRBJ2-7; TRBD2 aligns across 9 bases. The junction had 7 bases not matched to a gene; V was cut back by 2 bases and J by 2 bases. The CDR3 has 16 amino acids. Per germline, CDR1 MNHEY and CDR2 SMNVEV (reference sequence). DNA for the CDR3: TGTGCCAGCAGTTTAGGTGTGGCTAGCGGGACCTACGAGCAGTACTTC. It codes for CASSLGVASGTYEQYF.

The chain combines TRBV7-8 with TRBJ2-7; 9 bases map to TRBD1. The V and J ends lost 3 bases and 6 bases, in that order; junction bases with no gene match: 3. This CDR3 has 13 residues. CDR1 and CDR2 (germline): SGHVS, FQNEAQ. CDR3 residues: CASSLDRGGEQYF. The CDR3 DNA follows: TGTGCCAGCAGCTTGGACAGGGGCGGCGAGCAGTACTTC.

The rearrangement links TRBV27 to TRBJ2-3, with 10 positions matching TRBD1. This CDR3 region has 16 residues. V lost 0 bases to trimming and J lost 1 base; unmatched junction nucleotides: 1. Germline V gene lookup returns CDR1 MNHEY and CDR2 SMNVEV (reference sequence). In DNA form, the CDR3 reads TGTGCCAGCAGTTTATCGGGGACAGGGGGCACAGATACGCAGTATTTT. This translates into CASSLSGTGGTDTQYF.

The chain links TRBV5-1 to TRBJ1-4; tentative D call: TRBD1 (5 bases). The germline CDR1 and CDR2 sequences are SGHRS and YFSETQ. The CDR3 is 13 amino acids. The V gene lost 7 bases and the J gene lost 8 bases, with 15 bases spanning the gap. The CDR3 nucleotides are TGCGCCAGCCAAGGGCAGGGCGACGAAAAACTGTTTTTT. Amino acids: CASQGQGDEKLFF. Based on the CDR3 plus reference TRBV5-1 and TRBJ1-4, the full variable domain is KAGVTQTPRYLIKTRGQQVTLSCSPISGHRSVSWYQQTPGQGLQFLFEYFSETQRNKGNFPGRFSGRQFSNSRSEMNVSTLELGDSALYLCASQGQGDEKLFFGSGTQLSVL.

The J gene is TRBJ2-7, the V gene TRBV5-1, with 9 positions matching TRBD2. CDR3 size: 14 residues. In germline, CDR1 is SGHRS, CDR2 YFSETQ. Germline trimming cut 7 bases from V and 2 bases from J; bases unmatched to any gene: 7. This CDR3 reads CASGRGGGAYEQYF. The CDR3 nucleotides read TGCGCCAGCGGACGGGGCGGGGGGGCCTACGAGCAGTACTTC.

This sequence joins TRBV5-1 and TRBJ2-5, with 10 bases fitting TRBD2. The CDR3 loop spans 18 amino acids. V lost 0 bases to trimming and J lost 5 bases; unmatched junction nucleotides: 13. CDR1 is SGHRS, CDR2 YFSETQ, per germline. Here the CDR3 DNA reads TGCGCCAGCAGCTTGGCCGGGGGTAGCGGGGGGCTCAGGGAGACCCAGTACTTC. Translating gives CASSLAGGSGGLRETQYF.

V gene TRBV7-9 combines with J gene TRBJ1-1; 7 positions agree with TRBD1. There are 13 residues in the CDR3. Germline-derived CDR1 and CDR2 are SEHNR and FQNEAQ (reference sequence). Trimming at V came to 5 bases and at J to 5 bases, leaving 5 bases not matched to a gene. This CDR3 is CASSLGQVTEAFF. The CDR3 DNA reads as TGTGCCAGCAGCCTCGGACAGGTAACTGAAGCTTTCTTT.

This rearrangement joins TRBV30 to TRBJ2-1, with D possibly TRBD1 on 6 matching bases. This CDR3 contains 17 residues. The germline V gene has CDR1 GTSNPN and CDR2 SVGIG (reference sequence). Trimming removed 3 bases from V and 2 bases from J, with 20 bases in between. CDR3 coding DNA: TGTGCCTGGAGCCCCACCCGCAACAGGGTGCCCTACAATGAGCAGTTCTTC. It encodes CAWSPTRNRVPYNEQFF.

The chain carries TRBV19 and TRBJ1-6; 9 positions match TRBD1. CDR3 size: 15 residues. Trimming removed 6 bases from V and 7 bases from J; junction bases left unmatched: 7. Germline loops: CDR1 LNHDA, CDR2 SQIVND (reference sequence). This chain's CDR3 is CASRDTGQGNSPLHF. The CDR3 DNA sequence: TGTGCCAGTAGAGACACGGGACAGGGCAATTCACCCCTCCACTTT. The full variable domain, completed using reference TRBV19 and TRBJ1-6, is DGGITQSPKYLFRKEGQNVTLSCEQNLNHDAMYWYRQDPGQGLRLIYYSQIVNDFQKGDIAEGYSVSREKKESFPLTVTSAQKNPTAFYLCASRDTGQGNSPLHFGNGTRLTVT.

The chain links TRBV19 to TRBJ1-2; the D gene is possibly TRBD1 (6 bases). The CDR3 has 11 amino acids. Germline-derived CDR1 and CDR2 are LNHDA and SQIVND (reference sequence). V was trimmed by 9 bases and J by 2 bases, leaving 7 bases between them. CDR3 in amino acids: CASGQNYGYTF. Written as DNA, the CDR3 is TGTGCCAGCGGACAGAACTATGGCTACACCTTC.

The chain links TRBV18 to TRBJ2-5, with TRBD1 matching over 8 bases. The germline CDR1 and CDR2 sequences are KGHSH and LQKENI. V was pared by 6 bases and J by 4 bases, with 7 bases of the junction left unmatched. The CDR3 length is 14 residues. Here the CDR3 DNA reads TGTGCCAGCTCTCCCGGGACAGGAGGAGAGACCCAGTACTTC. Its protein product is CASSPGTGGETQYF.

The chain has TRBV7-6 and TRBJ2-7, with D maybe TRBD1 (6 bases). Per the germline V gene, CDR1 is SGHVS and CDR2 is FNYEAQ. The CDR3 is 17 amino acids. V was pared by 0 bases and J by 6 bases, with 21 bases between. CDR3 residues: CASSLAQGRGSPGEQYF. CDR3 nucleotides: TGTGCCAGCAGCTTAGCGCAGGGCAGGGGAAGTCCGGGCGAGCAGTACTTC.

The rearrangement uses TRBV6-1 and TRBJ1-6; D not certain. This CDR3 is 13 amino acids long. Germline-derived CDR1 and CDR2 are MNHNS and SASEGT. V gave up 6 bases and J gave up 8 bases, with 11 bases separating them. CDR3 sequence: CASSEGFDSPLHF. The DNA of the CDR3 is TGTGCCAGCAGCGAGGGTTTTGATTCACCCCTCCACTTT.

The chain links TRBV6-5 to TRBJ2-7; D may be TRBD2 (5 bases). This CDR3 region has 14 residues. Trimming took off 0 bases at V and 3 bases at J, with 9 bases between the two ends. In germline, CDR1 is MNHEY, CDR2 SVGAGI. This CDR3 is CASSYSTEGYEQYF. The CDR3 coding sequence is TGTGCCAGCAGTTACTCGACTGAGGGCTACGAGCAGTACTTC.

The chain couples TRBV29-1 to TRBJ2-6; D uncertain. The CDR3 totals 13 residues. Germline V gene sequence: CDR1 SQVTM, CDR2 ANQGSEA. Trimming took 6 bases from V and 0 from J, leaving 6 bases between them. CDR3 bases: TGCAGCGTCGCAGACTCTGGGGCCAACGTCCTGACTTTC. As protein: CSVADSGANVLTF.

This chain uses TRBV6-1 with TRBJ1-1, with 9 positions matching TRBD1. Germline V CDR1 and CDR2: MNHNS, SASEGT. The CDR3 sequence is 14 residues long. V lost 6 bases, J lost 6 bases, and 8 bases stayed unmatched. Here the CDR3 reads CASRLTGGTSEAFF. The CDR3 nucleotides read TGTGCCAGCAGATTAACAGGGGGCACATCTGAAGCTTTCTTT.

The chain has TRBV6-1 and TRBJ1-3, with a tentative D call TRBD1 (6 bases). Germline loops: CDR1 MNHNS, CDR2 SASEGT. V lost 5 bases to trimming and J lost 7 bases, with 15 bases between them. CDR3 length: 14 residues. The CDR3 sequence is CASSRSGTINTIYF. DNA of the CDR3: TGTGCCAGCAGTCGCTCCGGGACAATCAACACCATATATTTT.

The V and J genes are TRBV5-4 and TRBJ2-1; 13 bases map to TRBD2. Germline CDR1 and CDR2: SGHNT and YYREEE (reference sequence). The CDR3 has 17 residues. J gave up 4 bases and V 2 bases, and 6 bases lay outside the gene matches. This CDR3 reads CASSFGLAGAPYNEQFF. The CDR3 DNA reads as TGTGCCAGCAGCTTCGGACTAGCGGGGGCCCCGTACAATGAGCAGTTCTTC.

The chain carries TRBV28 and TRBJ1-2; 10 nucleotides align to TRBD1. Germline assignment: CDR1 MDHEN and CDR2 SYDVKM. Trimming cost V 4 bases and J 2 bases; bases outside gene matches: 10. The CDR3 totals 17 residues. Written as DNA, the CDR3 is TGTGCCAGCAGTTCACCGGGACAGGGGCCTTTAAACTATGGCTACACCTTC. Translating gives CASSSPGQGPLNYGYTF.

CDR3 nucleotide sequence: TGTGCCAGCAGCTTCACTAAGCGGGGGGGCCTCGGGGAGCTGTTTTTT. It specifies CASSFTKRGGLGELFF. The chain links TRBV7-2 to TRBJ2-2; 10 positions agree with TRBD2. The CDR3 has 16 residues. Germline V CDR1 and CDR2: SGHTA, FQGNSA. J was trimmed by 7 bases and V by 3 bases; bases with no gene match: 8.

This chain uses TRBV4-2 with TRBJ2-2; 9 bases agree with TRBD1. There are 18 residues in the CDR3. Trimming at V came to 0 bases and at J to 6 bases, leaving 11 bases not matched to a gene. Looked up from germline, CDR1 is LGHNA and CDR2 is YNFKEQ. The CDR3 nucleotides are TGTGCCAGCAGCCAAGATCCTACGACAGGGGGAGGTTCCGGGGAGCTGTTTTTT. It translates to CASSQDPTTGGGSGELFF.

This chain connects TRBV19 to TRBJ2-1; the match to TRBD2 covers 12 bases. The V gene's germline CDR1 is LNHDA and CDR2 SQIVND (reference sequence). The CDR3 loop spans 17 amino acids. V trimming: 6 bases; J trimming: 5 bases; junction bases outside the gene matches: 11. The CDR3 loop is CASSSPSTSGGNNEQFF. The CDR3 DNA reads as TGTGCCAGTAGCTCCCCCTCGACTAGCGGGGGAAACAATGAGCAGTTCTTC.

The V gene is TRBV5-4, the J gene TRBJ1-1; D is uncertain. The CDR3 is 13 amino acids. Per germline, CDR1 SGHNT and CDR2 YYREEE (reference sequence). V was shortened by 3 bases and J by 10 bases, with 16 bases between the two germline ends. CDR3 DNA sequence: TGTGCCAGCAGCTGGGGAGACTTCGACGGAGCTTTCTTT. It encodes CASSWGDFDGAFF.

The rearrangement links TRBV6-5 to TRBJ2-6; possibly TRBD1 for D (5 bases). The germline V gene encodes CDR1 MNHEY and CDR2 SVGAGI. The CDR3 sequence is 14 residues long. The V end lost 5 bases, the J end lost 4 bases, and 9 bases lay between the germline ends. The CDR3 DNA follows: TGTGCCAGCAGTCCAGGGCGAGGGGCCAACGTCCTGACTTTC. Protein: CASSPGRGANVLTF.